The present TCR beta chain was sequenced within a study of CD8+ T cells in alopecia areata. General study findings and limits: There were also resident alphabeta T cells of normal skin sequenced in scalp samples.

A word on this clone: Its specificity is unknown.

RNA was extracted and reverse transcribed into cDNA as the sequencing template. The assay was immunoSEQ multiplex PCR, and TCRdb's table has in-frame clones only and misses some. Altogether roughly 250,000 clones are present, 50% to 75% being singletons, with the ten largest covering about 0.9%. The treatment: oral pan-JAK inhibitor, 5-10 mg twice daily. The clonotype originates from a human donor with alopecia areata. The starting material was CD4+ T cells sorted from blood, obtained at roughly week 53, from a patient treated with tofacitinib.

The chain's CDR3 is CASSRGTGGNPYEQYF. The DNA of the CDR3 is TGTGCCAGCAGCCGAGGGACAGGGGGAAATCCCTACGAGCAGTACTTC. The V and J genes are TRBV7-6 and TRBJ2-7; the match to TRBD1 covers 11 bases. Trimming removed 5 bases from V and 2 bases from J; junction bases left unmatched: 8. Germline CDR1 is SGHVS and CDR2 is FNYEAQ. The CDR3 is made up of 16 amino acids.